This entry features one T cell receptor beta chain sequence. As yet, its antigen is unknown. The sample originates from a study of beta chain features in type 1 diabetes. Study-level findings and limits: A cDNA-based sequencing approach could over-represent cells with high TCR expression. In all four CD4+ subsets, TCRB CDR3 length was significantly, moderately reduced in type 1 diabetes.

The isolated RNA, all of it, was reverse transcribed, so expressed TCRB transcripts were what got sequenced. The repertoire was sequenced with immunoSEQ multiplex PCR; TCRdb's copy has only in-frame clones and lacks some. The table records under 130,000 clones, 25% to 35% of them present only once. The clonotype originates from a young woman with type 1 diabetes. What was sequenced was central memory CD4+ T cells from blood.

This CDR3 reads CASSQTQGLTNEKLFF. DNA for the CDR3: TGCGCCAGCAGCCAAACACAGGGTCTCACTAATGAAAAACTGTTTTTT. The V call is TRBV4-1, the J call TRBJ1-4; TRBD1 is a possible D gene (6 bases). The CDR3 is 16 amino acids. The germline V gene encodes CDR1 MGHRA and CDR2 YSYEKL. Trimming cost V 2 bases and J 2 bases, with 12 bases left between them.